These 12 T cell receptor beta chains originate from one sample sequenced in a study of T cell changes during pregnancy in multiple sclerosis. Only in-frame clones appear in the TCRdb table, and some are missing; sequencing was by immunoSEQ multiplex PCR. In the table there are about 44,000 clones, around 96% of which are singletons. The sequenced sample was peripheral blood, obtained in the second trimester of pregnancy. Source of these receptors: a female donor with multiple sclerosis, enrolled in a pregnancy study.

The CDR3 sequence is CASSPRTVQPTPNTGELFF. The CDR3 bases are TGTGCCAGCTCACCAAGGACAGTCCAACCAACTCCGAACACCGGGGAGCTGTTTTTT. This chain uses TRBV18 with TRBJ2-2; D possibly corresponds to TRBD1 (6 bases). The V end was cut by 2 bases, the J end by 0 bases, with 19 bases between. Per germline, CDR1 KGHSH and CDR2 LQKENI. CDR3 length equals 19 residues. Using reference TRBV18 and TRBJ2-2 for the parts outside the CDR3, the full variable domain is NAGVMQNPRHLVRRRGQEARLRCSPMKGHSHVYWYRQLPEEGLKFMVYLQKENIIDESGMPKERFSAEFPKEGPSILRIQQVVRGDSAAYFCASSPRTVQPTPNTGELFFGEGSRLTVL.

The chain joins TRBV7-6 to TRBJ2-5; the D gene is possibly TRBD2 (6 bases). The CDR3 is 13 amino acids. The V end was cut by 9 bases, the J end by 9 bases, with 20 bases between. Germline values: CDR1 SGHVS, CDR2 FNYEAQ. CDR3 loop: CASRRAAKLAQYF. CDR3 sequence (DNA): TGTGCCAGTAGGAGGGCCGCCAAATTGGCCCAGTACTTC.

The chain uses TRBV27 and TRBJ2-6, with D hard to call. CDR1 and CDR2 (germline): MNHEY, SMNVEV (reference sequence). The CDR3 spans 15 residues. V was clipped by 5 bases and J by 4 bases, with 12 bases between them. The CDR3 here is CASSPQILGANVLTF. The CDR3 DNA sequence: TGTGCCAGCAGTCCCCAGATTTTGGGGGCCAACGTCCTGACTTTC. Full variable domain (remainder filled in from reference TRBV27 and TRBJ2-6): EAQVTQNPRYLITVTGKKLTVTCSQNMNHEYMSWYRQDPGLGLRQIYYSMNVEVTDKGDVPEGYKVSRKEKRNFPLILESPSPNQTSLYFCASSPQILGANVLTFGAGSRLTVL.

Here the CDR3 DNA reads TGTGCCAGCATTGAGGAGTTCGACAATGAGCAGTTCTTC. Translating it yields CASIEEFDNEQFF. The chain uses TRBV6-1 and TRBJ2-1; D call uncertain. Trimming took 7 bases from V and 5 from J, leaving 12 bases between them. CDR3 length: 13 residues. CDR1 is MNHNS, CDR2 SASEGT, per germline.

The rearrangement uses TRBV29-1 and TRBJ1-1, with D hard to call. Germline CDR1 is SQVTM and CDR2 is ANQGSEA. Trimming left V 7 bases short and J 1 base short, with 4 bases between. There are 10 residues in the CDR3. For the CDR3, the DNA is TGCAGCGGACAGAACACTGAAGCTTTCTTT. Translated: CSGQNTEAFF.

The chain joins TRBV10-1 to TRBJ1-1, with TRBD1 as a possible D gene (5 bases). This CDR3 has 15 amino acids. CDR1 and CDR2 (germline): WNHNN, SYGVQD (reference sequence). With 3 bases removed from V and 1 base from J, the gap between germline ends came to 12 bases. CDR3 DNA sequence: TGCGCCAGCAGTGATCTCGCCGGACAGAACACTGAAGCTTTCTTT. Encoded protein: CASSDLAGQNTEAFF.

The rearrangement uses TRBV7-9 and TRBJ1-1; 10 positions agree with TRBD1. The germline V gene has CDR1 SEHNR and CDR2 FQNEAQ (reference sequence). V shed 4 bases, J shed 7 bases, and the junction held 9 bases outside the gene matches. CDR3 length: 15 amino acids. DNA for the CDR3: TGTGCCAGCAGCTACCGGGACAGGGGACCTGGTGAAGCTTTCTTT. Translating gives CASSYRDRGPGEAFF.

This clone was seen just once. V gene TRBV27 combines with J gene TRBJ1-1, with D unresolved. From germline, CDR1 is MNHEY and CDR2 SMNVEV (reference sequence). Trimming took off 5 bases at V and 0 bases at J, with 13 bases between the two ends. This CDR3 region has 15 residues. The DNA of the CDR3 is TGTGCCAGCAGTGGGAGACGTATCATGAACACTGAAGCTTTCTTT. Encoded protein: CASSGRRIMNTEAFF.

This chain links TRBV2 with TRBJ2-2; 7 bases are a match to TRBD1. Germline V gene lookup returns CDR1 SNHLY and CDR2 FYNNEI. There are 15 residues in the CDR3. V was pared by 10 bases and J by 4 bases, with 12 bases of the junction left unmatched. In DNA form, the CDR3 reads TGTGCCATCCCAATCCCTGGACAGGCCACCGGGGAGCTGTTTTTT. Translation: CAIPIPGQATGELFF.

The chain uses TRBV5-1 and TRBJ1-4, with TRBD1 as a possible D gene (5 bases). Germline lookup yields CDR1 SGHRS and CDR2 YFSETQ. Trimming took off 6 bases at V and 8 bases at J, with 14 bases between the two ends. This CDR3 spans 13 amino acids. In DNA, the CDR3 is TGCGCCAGCACGGGGGTTAGGGGCGAAAAACTGTTTTTT. Amino acid sequence: CASTGVRGEKLFF.

The chain employs TRBV19 and TRBJ1-2; a weak D match, TRBD1 (6 bases). The CDR3 loop spans 15 amino acids. Trimming stripped 3 bases from V and 0 bases from J, with 11 bases between. Germline CDR1 LNHDA, CDR2 SQIVND (reference sequence). The CDR3 is CASSIGTYSNYGYTF. As DNA, the CDR3 is TGTGCCAGTAGTATCGGGACATATTCTAACTATGGCTACACCTTC.

The chain uses TRBV27 and TRBJ2-1; perhaps TRBD1 as D (5 bases). The CDR3 covers 13 residues. Germline assignment: CDR1 MNHEY and CDR2 SMNVEV (reference sequence). V was cut by 9 bases and J by 8 bases, with 17 bases left in between. DNA for the CDR3: TGTGCCAGTGAGGCGCAGGGTGTCCATGAGCAGTTCTTC. This codes for CASEAQGVHEQFF.